One and the same sample provided the 3 T cell receptor beta chains below, sequenced in a study of beta chain features in type 1 diabetes. Study results and limitations: Moderate yet significant TCRB CDR3 shortening was seen in Type 1 diabetes patients in all four CD4+ subsets.

Expressed TCRB transcripts were sequenced because the entire RNA isolate underwent reverse transcription. The table came from immunoSEQ multiplex PCR; TCRdb's copy has only in-frame clones and leaves some out. This sample yields around 650,000 clones, of which around 12% are seen a single time; 0.095% to 0.15% belongs to the top ten. These TCRs are of unknown antigen specificity. Sequencing input: naive CD4+ T cells from blood. Source of these receptors: a man aged 25-45 years with type 1 diabetes.

V and J are TRBV5-6 and TRBJ2-7; 8 nucleotides match TRBD1. Germline CDR1 is SGHDT and CDR2 is YYEEEE. Trimming at V came to 0 bases and at J to 2 bases, leaving 13 bases not matched to a gene. The CDR3 loop spans 18 amino acids. The CDR3 coding sequence is TGTGCCAGCAGCTTGGGCCCACCGACAGGGGCCGCCCCCTACGAGCAGTACTTC. As protein: CASSLGPPTGAAPYEQYF.

This clone occurred a few times. V and J are TRBV5-1 and TRBJ2-5, with D unresolved. This CDR3 region has 14 residues. V lost 0 bases, J lost 3 bases, and 9 bases lay in between. CDR1 is SGHRS and CDR2 is YFSETQ in the germline V gene. The CDR3 loop reads CASSLDGHEETQYF. CDR3 coding DNA: TGCGCCAGCAGCTTGGACGGCCATGAAGAGACCCAGTACTTC.

This clone has more than one count but fewer than ten. The gene calls are TRBV7-2 and TRBJ2-7, with D perhaps TRBD2 (6 bases). CDR1 SGHTA and CDR2 FQGNSA come from the germline V gene. The CDR3 totals 15 residues. V lost 3 bases and J lost 3, with 15 bases in between. The CDR3 DNA reads TGTGCCAGCAGCTTGGCCTTCGGGAGAAGCTACGAGCAGTACTTC. The encoded protein is CASSLAFGRSYEQYF. Using reference TRBV7-2 and TRBJ2-7 for the parts outside the CDR3, the full variable domain is GAGVSQSPSNKVTEKGKDVELRCDPISGHTALYWYRQSLGQGLEFLIYFQGNSAPDKSGLPSDRFSAERTGGSVSTLTIQRTQQEDSAVYLCASSLAFGRSYEQYFGPGTRLTVT.